The 25 T cell receptor beta chains below come from one sample, sequenced in a study of blood T cell repertoires in COVID-19. Profiling relied on immunoSEQ multiplex PCR, and the TCRdb table lists in-frame clones only, not all of them. This sample has 290,000 or so clones, with roughly 89% found just once. Sequenced input: PBMCs or T cells enriched from blood (not recorded which). Source of these receptors: a woman in her late teens or twenties with acute COVID-19.

The V and J genes are TRBV30 and TRBJ1-6, with D possibly TRBD1 on 6 matching bases. Looked up from germline, CDR1 is GTSNPN and CDR2 is SVGIG (reference sequence). This CDR3 has 16 amino acids. Trimming shortened V by 3 bases and J by 0 bases, and 12 bases separated the two germline ends. The CDR3 loop reads CAWSPQGPSYNSPLHF. The CDR3 nucleotides are TGTGCCTGGAGCCCACAGGGCCCCTCCTATAATTCACCCCTCCACTTT.

In its sample, this clone was seen a few times. The V call is TRBV2, the J call TRBJ1-5; the D gene is possibly TRBD1 (6 bases). The CDR3 length is 14 residues. The V and J ends lost 4 bases and 4 bases respectively, with 11 bases between them. Germline CDR1 and CDR2: SNHLY and FYNNEI. Here the CDR3 reads CASSGGRGNQPQHF. The CDR3 DNA follows: TGTGCCAGCAGTGGGGGGCGGGGGAATCAGCCCCAGCATTTT. Looking up the rest from reference TRBV2 and TRBJ1-5 gives the full variable domain: EPEVTQTPSHQVTQMGQEVILRCVPISNHLYFYWYRQILGQKVEFLVSFYNNEISEKSEIFDDQFSVERPDGSNFTLKIRSTKLEDSAMYFCASSGGRGNQPQHFGDGTRLSIL.

The rearrangement uses TRBV7-3 and TRBJ2-7; 13 bases are shared with TRBD2. This CDR3 contains 14 residues. Trimming at V came to 2 bases and at J to 5 bases, leaving 0 bases not matched to a gene. The germline V gene encodes CDR1 SGHTA and CDR2 FQGTGA. CDR3 in DNA: TGTGCCAGCAGCTTAGGACTAGCGGGAGACGAGCAGTACTTC. As protein: CASSLGLAGDEQYF.

The genes are TRBV27 and TRBJ2-5; D might be TRBD1 (5 bases). Germline assignment: CDR1 MNHEY and CDR2 SMNVEV (reference sequence). V lost 5 bases, J lost 1 base, and 14 bases lay in between. The CDR3 has 15 amino acids. The CDR3 is CASSPRQDTQETQYF. The CDR3 DNA reads TGTGCCAGCAGTCCCCGTCAGGACACCCAAGAGACCCAGTACTTC.

V usage is TRBV5-6 and J usage is TRBJ1-2, with D hard to call. Germline assignment: CDR1 SGHDT and CDR2 YYEEEE. The CDR3 contains 17 residues. V was pared by 2 bases and J by 4 bases, with 21 bases between. The CDR3 DNA is TGTGCCAGCAGCTTTGGCAGGTTACCGTCCTCTCGCTATGGCTACACCTTC. This encodes CASSFGRLPSSRYGYTF.

The chain links TRBV9 to TRBJ2-1; TRBD2 matches 10 bases. Germline CDR1 and CDR2: SGDLS and YYNGEE. The V gene end was trimmed by 0 bases and the J gene end by 6 bases; junction bases not matched to a gene: 6. This CDR3 contains 16 residues. CDR3: CASSVAGVAGGNEQFF. CDR3 DNA: TGTGCCAGCAGCGTAGCTGGGGTAGCGGGAGGCAATGAGCAGTTCTTC.

This clone was found once. This sequence joins TRBV3-1 (or the pseudogene TRBV3-2) and TRBJ1-2; the D gene is possibly TRBD1 (5 bases). This CDR3 contains 16 residues. Germline V lookup: CDR1 LGHDT, CDR2 YNNKEL (reference sequence). V lost 3 bases and J lost 0, with 14 bases in between. The DNA of the CDR3 is TGTGCCAGCAGCCAGGTCGGGCAGGGTGCTAACTATGGCTACACCTTC. Residues: CASSQVGQGANYGYTF.

As DNA, the CDR3 is TGTGCCAGCAGCCAAACAGGGGTAGGCACTGAAGCTTTCTTT. This sequence encodes CASSQTGVGTEAFF. The chain is built from TRBV3-1 (or the pseudogene TRBV3-2) and TRBJ1-1, with 7 bases identical to TRBD1. This CDR3 spans 14 amino acids. The J segment lost 4 bases and the V segment lost 2 bases, leaving 4 bases of the junction unmatched. Germline V CDR1 and CDR2: LGHDT, YNNKEL (reference sequence).

The chain is built from TRBV27 and TRBJ2-1; 9 bases map to TRBD2. V lost 7 bases to trimming and J lost 2 bases; unmatched junction nucleotides: 9. CDR1 and CDR2 (germline): MNHEY, SMNVEV (reference sequence). The CDR3 runs 16 residues. Here the CDR3 reads CASTPAGTSPYNEQFF. The CDR3, as DNA: TGTGCCAGCACCCCGGCCGGGACTAGCCCCTACAATGAGCAGTTCTTC.

This chain connects TRBV5-1 to TRBJ2-5; perhaps TRBD1 as D (6 bases). Gene TRBJ2-7 matches the end of the DNA better, so the J call may be wrong. CDR1 is SGHRS and CDR2 is YFSETQ in the germline V gene. The CDR3 has 13 residues. The CDR3 nucleotides read TGCGCCAGCGGTACGGACAGTACCTACGAGCAGTACTTC. This translates into CASGTDSTYEQYF.

The V call is TRBV6-5, the J call TRBJ1-6, with D uncertain. Germline V gene lookup returns CDR1 MNHEY and CDR2 SVGAGI. There are 12 residues in the CDR3. Trimming removed 5 bases at V and 5 bases at J, with 4 bases between. The CDR3 bases are TGTGCCAGCAGTATCAATAATTCACCCCTCCACTTT. Protein sequence: CASSINNSPLHF.

The chain couples TRBV3-1 (or the pseudogene TRBV3-2) to TRBJ2-7, with 7 bases aligning to TRBD1. V lost 4 bases, J lost 4 bases, and 13 bases stayed unmatched. Germline CDR1 is LGHDT and CDR2 is YNNKEL (reference sequence). This CDR3 is 16 amino acids long. In DNA, the CDR3 is TGTGCCAGCAGCCTAGGGGACAGCTTGGGTGGGTACGAGCAGTACTTC. Residues: CASSLGDSLGGYEQYF.

This clone was observed once. This chain uses TRBV29-1 with TRBJ1-2; TRBD1 matches at 9 bases. V lost 6 bases to trimming and J lost 4 bases; unmatched junction nucleotides: 15. CDR3 length: 16 residues. Germline values: CDR1 SQVTM, CDR2 ANQGSEA. CDR3 residues: CSVRGVTGGRAYGYTF. Written as DNA, the CDR3 is TGCAGCGTCCGAGGGGTCACAGGGGGCCGGGCCTATGGCTACACCTTC. Full variable domain (rest looked up from reference TRBV29-1 and TRBJ1-2): SAVISQKPSRDICQRGTSLTIQCQVDSQVTMMFWYRQQPGQSLTLIATANQGSEATYESGFVIDKFPISRPNLTFSTLTVSNMSPEDSSIYLCSVRGVTGGRAYGYTFGSGTRLTVV.

V gene TRBV27 combines with J gene TRBJ1-1; 12 bases agree with TRBD1. This CDR3 comprises 18 residues. Trimming took 2 bases from V and 5 from J; bases not matched to a gene: 12. Germline V gene data show CDR1 as MNHEY and CDR2 as SMNVEV (reference sequence). CDR3 DNA sequence: TGTGCCAGCAGTTTAAAGGATCCGGGACAGGGGGCCCGAACTGAAGCTTTCTTT. Its translation is CASSLKDPGQGARTEAFF.

The chain carries TRBV7-2 and TRBJ2-1, with D possibly TRBD1 on 6 matching bases. The CDR3 has 14 residues. V lost 6 bases to trimming and J lost 3 bases, with 12 bases between them. The germline gives CDR1 SGHTA, CDR2 FQGNSA. CDR3 sequence (DNA): TGTGCCAGCAGTAGGGGACAAATCTACAATGAGCAGTTCTTC. Its translation: CASSRGQIYNEQFF.

The table lists this clone with a few counts. Here the CDR3 reads CASSPPDRAANYGYTF. The CDR3 DNA reads TGTGCCAGCTCACCACCGGACAGGGCAGCAAACTATGGCTACACCTTC. The gene calls are TRBV18 and TRBJ1-2; TRBD1 agrees at 8 bases. V lost 0 bases to trimming and J lost 2 bases; unmatched junction nucleotides: 5. Germline assignment: CDR1 KGHSH and CDR2 LQKENI. The CDR3 totals 16 residues.

The chain carries TRBV5-5 and TRBJ1-5; a possible D gene is TRBD1 (5 bases). The CDR3 covers 15 residues. The germline V gene encodes CDR1 SGHKS and CDR2 YYEKEE (reference sequence). Trimming stripped 5 bases from V and 1 base from J, with 13 bases between. The CDR3 loop reads CASRSTDRSNQPQHF. The CDR3 nucleotides read TGTGCCAGCAGGAGCACCGACAGAAGCAATCAGCCCCAGCATTTT.

The V call is TRBV5-4, the J call TRBJ1-1; 7 nucleotides match TRBD1. Unmatched junction bases numbered 9, after V lost 4 bases and J lost 0 bases. The CDR3 contains 16 residues. Per the germline V gene, CDR1 is SGHNT and CDR2 is YYREEE (reference sequence). In nucleotides, the CDR3 is TGTGCCAGCAGCCCCTTTTGGGACAGCATGAACACTGAAGCTTTCTTT. Translated: CASSPFWDSMNTEAFF.

This chain connects TRBV27 to TRBJ1-6, with 10 bases identical to TRBD1. From germline, CDR1 is MNHEY and CDR2 SMNVEV (reference sequence). V lost 6 bases, J lost 11 bases, and 10 bases stayed unmatched. The CDR3 covers 15 residues. This chain's CDR3 is CASSLRGQGRPPLHF. CDR3 sequence (DNA): TGTGCCAGCAGCCTAAGGGGACAGGGGCGACCACCCCTCCACTTT.

V is TRBV28 and J is TRBJ2-2; D unclear. The CDR3 extends over 15 amino acids. CDR1 is MDHEN and CDR2 is SYDVKM in the germline V gene. V was pared by 8 bases and J by 1 base, with 14 bases between. The CDR3 DNA reads TGTGCCAGCGAGTTTGCTAGTAAGAACACCGGGGAGCTGTTTTTT. It is translated as CASEFASKNTGELFF.

The rearrangement links TRBV27 to TRBJ2-3, with 11 bases lining up with TRBD1. This CDR3 comprises 17 residues. In germline, CDR1 is MNHEY, CDR2 SMNVEV (reference sequence). Trimming at V came to 2 bases and at J to 2 bases, leaving 6 bases not matched to a gene. CDR3 in DNA: TGTGCCAGCAGTTTACTGGGACAGGGGGAAACCACAGATACGCAGTATTTT. Translation: CASSLLGQGETTDTQYF.

The chain employs TRBV9 and TRBJ2-7; TRBD1 matches at 8 bases. CDR3 length: 15 amino acids. The germline V gene has CDR1 SGDLS and CDR2 YYNGEE. V was pared by 0 bases and J by 2 bases, with 4 bases of the junction left unmatched. The DNA of the CDR3 is TGTGCCAGCAGCGTAGTCCCAGGGGGCCCCTACGAGCAGTACTTC. Its translation is CASSVVPGGPYEQYF.

V is TRBV7-3 and J is TRBJ1-1, with 8 positions matching TRBD1. The CDR3 runs 14 residues. CDR1 SGHTA and CDR2 FQGTGA come from the germline V gene. V was clipped by 5 bases and J by 1 base; unmatched bases: 3. The CDR3 loop is CASSVGQGNTEAFF. CDR3 in DNA: TGTGCCAGCAGCGTAGGACAGGGGAACACTGAAGCTTTCTTT. The full variable domain, rest sourced from reference TRBV7-3 and TRBJ1-1, is GAGVSQTPSNKVTEKGKYVELRCDPISGHTALYWYRQSLGQGPEFLIYFQGTGAADDSGLPNDRFFAVRPEGSVSTLKIQRTERGDSAVYLCASSVGQGNTEAFFGQGTRLTVV.

The chain is built from TRBV2 and TRBJ1-4, with D unclear. The CDR3 is 15 amino acids. Trimming pared 0 bases from V and 8 bases from J, leaving 13 bases between. The germline CDR1 and CDR2 sequences are SNHLY and FYNNEI. This chain's CDR3 is CASSEATGRFEKLFF. In nucleotides, the CDR3 is TGTGCCAGCAGTGAAGCGACCGGGAGGTTCGAAAAACTGTTTTTT. Full variable domain (remainder filled in from reference TRBV2 and TRBJ1-4): EPEVTQTPSHQVTQMGQEVILRCVPISNHLYFYWYRQILGQKVEFLVSFYNNEISEKSEIFDDQFSVERPDGSNFTLKIRSTKLEDSAMYFCASSEATGRFEKLFFGSGTQLSVL.

V and J are TRBV11-3 and TRBJ2-7; D possibly corresponds to TRBD2 (5 bases). The length of the CDR3 is 14 residues. V was cut by 1 base and J by 6 bases, with 13 bases left in between. In germline, CDR1 is SGHNT, CDR2 YENEEA. The CDR3 is CASSLGRGGGEQYF. CDR3 DNA: TGTGCCAGCAGCTTAGGAAGAGGAGGAGGCGAGCAGTACTTC.